The 29 T cell receptor beta chains below all came from one sample that was sequenced in a study of STAT5B mutations in CD4+ large granular lymphocyte leukemia (dated by TCRdb to between 2021 and 2022). Library preparation used the immunoSEQ multiplex PCR assay. TCRdb stores this immuneACCESS table with in-frame sequences only. Part of the clones is absent; in the studies checked, under half of the shortfall reflects unresolved V genes, and no reason is known for the rest. This sample is represented by some 45,000 clones; 65% to 90% of them were singletons. 2.6% of the sample goes to the ten largest clones. Material for sequencing was CD4+ T cells from blood buffy coats. The receptor source for this set is a human donor in good health.

This sequence joins TRBV2 and TRBJ2-2; TRBD2 matches 11 bases. The V gene end was trimmed by 3 bases and the J gene end by 6 bases; junction bases not matched to a gene: 3. CDR3 length: 15 residues. CDR1 and CDR2 from the germline V gene are SNHLY and FYNNEI. CDR3 sequence (DNA): TGTGCCAGCAGTGATAGCGGGAGGGCCGCCGGGGAGCTGTTTTTT. It translates to CASSDSGRAAGELFF.

The rearrangement links TRBV5-1 to TRBJ2-7; 7 bases match TRBD1. The CDR3 sequence is 12 residues long. Germline-derived CDR1 and CDR2 are SGHRS and YFSETQ. Unmatched junction bases numbered 2, after V lost 4 bases and J lost 4 bases. Written as DNA, the CDR3 is TGCGCCAGCAGCGTACAGGGGTACGAGCAGTACTTC. This codes for CASSVQGYEQYF.

The J gene is TRBJ2-5, the V gene TRBV19, with a tentative D call TRBD2 (5 bases). The CDR3 runs to 13 residues. Trimming removed 5 bases from V and 5 bases from J, with 12 bases in between. Germline CDR1 and CDR2: LNHDA and SQIVND (reference sequence). CDR3 amino acids: CASSATSGETQYF. DNA of the CDR3: TGTGCCAGTAGTGCGACATCGGGGGAGACCCAGTACTTC.

This clone was seen only once. The V and J genes are TRBV28 and TRBJ2-7; tentatively, D is TRBD2 (5 bases). This CDR3 is built from 14 residues. Germline loops: CDR1 MDHEN, CDR2 SYDVKM. The V end was cut by 6 bases, the J end by 2 bases, with 14 bases between. Written as DNA, the CDR3 is TGTGCCAGCAGAGCAATGGACGGGACCTACGAGCAGTACTTC. It is translated as CASRAMDGTYEQYF.

This chain joins TRBV15 and TRBJ2-7, with 7 nucleotides matching TRBD1. Per the germline V gene, CDR1 is LNHNV and CDR2 is YYDKDF (reference sequence). V was pared by 0 bases and J by 0 bases, with 14 bases of the junction left unmatched. This CDR3 comprises 19 residues. This chain's CDR3 is CATSRDLMTGRLTSYEQYF. The CDR3 region has the DNA TGTGCCACCAGCAGAGATCTAATGACAGGGAGACTTACCTCCTACGAGCAGTACTTC.

For the CDR3, the DNA is TGCGCCAGCAGCCAAGATCAGGGGAGAGACTATGGCTACACCTTC. Protein sequence: CASSQDQGRDYGYTF. V gene TRBV4-1 combines with J gene TRBJ1-2; tentatively, D is TRBD1 (6 bases). Trimming left V 0 bases short and J 3 bases short, with 11 bases between. The germline gives CDR1 MGHRA, CDR2 YSYEKL. The CDR3 covers 15 residues.

CDR3 bases: TGTGCCAGCAGCTTAGGGACAACCACTGAAGCTTTCTTT. This sequence encodes CASSLGTTTEAFF. This rearrangement joins TRBV11-2 to TRBJ1-1, with D possibly matching TRBD1 (5 bases). The CDR3 runs 13 residues. Trimming took 1 base from V and 4 from J, leaving 7 bases between them. CDR1 and CDR2 from the germline V gene are SGHAT and FQNNGV.

This clone was seen only once. The chain joins TRBV9 to TRBJ2-5, with D possibly called TRBD1 or TRBD2 (5 bases each). V lost 0 bases, J lost 1 base, and 10 bases lay in between. Germline CDR1 is SGDLS and CDR2 is YYNGEE. The CDR3 is 15 residues long. The CDR3 coding sequence is TGTGCCAGCAGCGTAGGGGGACCAGCCCAAGAGACCCAGTACTTC. Encoded protein: CASSVGGPAQETQYF.

The chain links TRBV13 to TRBJ2-1, with 7 bases lining up with TRBD1. V trimming: 3 bases; J trimming: 2 bases; junction bases outside the gene matches: 10. This CDR3 contains 17 residues. The germline gives CDR1 PRHDT, CDR2 FYEKMQ (reference sequence). CDR3 nucleotides: TGTGCCAGCAGCTTTCAATACAGGGGCAAAGCCTACAATGAGCAGTTCTTC. Its protein is CASSFQYRGKAYNEQFF.

The chain recombines TRBV7-2 with TRBJ1-4, with D unresolved. CDR3 size: 14 residues. Looked up from germline, CDR1 is SGHTA and CDR2 is FQGNSA. With 5 bases removed from V and 8 bases from J, the gap between germline ends came to 15 bases. The CDR3 is CASSVSSGGEKLFF. DNA for the CDR3: TGTGCCAGCAGCGTGAGTAGCGGAGGAGAAAAACTGTTTTTT.

CDR3: CASSRHRDQPQHF. The CDR3 nucleotides read TGTGCCAGCTCACGACACAGGGATCAGCCCCAGCATTTT. This chain connects TRBV18 to TRBJ1-5, with a tentative D call TRBD1 (6 bases). Germline CDR1 is KGHSH and CDR2 is LQKENI. V was shortened by 4 bases and J by 5 bases, with 9 bases between the two germline ends. The CDR3 runs to 13 residues.

The J gene is TRBJ2-5, the V gene TRBV5-6, with 8 bases identical to TRBD1. The V and J ends lost 4 bases and 12 bases, in that order; junction bases with no gene match: 8. The CDR3 has 12 residues. Germline loops: CDR1 SGHDT, CDR2 YYEEEE. CDR3 region: CASSLQRGQEYF. The CDR3 DNA reads TGTGCCAGCAGCCTGCAGAGGGGACAGGAGTACTTC.

The chain combines TRBV9 with TRBJ2-2; the D call may be TRBD1 or TRBD2 (5 bases each). The CDR3 is 16 amino acids. From germline, CDR1 is SGDLS and CDR2 YYNGEE. Trimming removed 4 bases from V and 1 base from J, with 14 bases in between. The CDR3 DNA reads TGTGCCAGCAGCCTTCCGGGACGGGGGAACACCGGGGAGCTGTTTTTT. Its translation is CASSLPGRGNTGELFF.

This chain's CDR3 is CASSLGTSANTGELFF. DNA of the CDR3: TGCGCCAGCAGCTTGGGGACTAGCGCCAACACCGGGGAGCTGTTTTTT. The chain employs TRBV5-1 and TRBJ2-2, with TRBD2 matching over 9 bases. Looked up from germline, CDR1 is SGHRS and CDR2 is YFSETQ. The V segment lost 0 bases and the J segment 2 bases; nucleotides outside the gene matches: 2. This CDR3 has 16 residues.

The chain employs TRBV5-4 and TRBJ2-5; TRBD2 might be the D (5 bases). V shed 2 bases and J shed 6 bases, with 8 bases lying between them. The CDR3 spans 12 residues. Germline-derived CDR1 and CDR2 are SGHNT and YYREEE (reference sequence). In DNA, the CDR3 is TGTGCCAGCAGCTTCTGGGAGAAGACCCAGTACTTC. It codes for CASSFWEKTQYF.

The chain has TRBV5-1 and TRBJ1-2; 11 bases match TRBD1. J was trimmed by 6 bases and V by 4 bases; bases with no gene match: 11. The CDR3 runs 16 residues. The germline V gene encodes CDR1 SGHRS and CDR2 YFSETQ. In DNA form, the CDR3 reads TGCGCCAGCAGCAGGGAGGCTAGGACAGGGGGCCATGGCTACACCTTC. Translated, it gives CASSREARTGGHGYTF.

This clone was recorded once. This chain joins TRBV19 and TRBJ2-3; TRBD1 matches at 12 bases. V was pared by 7 bases and J by 5 bases, with 7 bases of the junction left unmatched. This CDR3 has 15 amino acids. CDR1 is LNHDA, CDR2 SQIVND, per germline (reference sequence). CDR3 in DNA: TGTGCCAGTACCCCCGGGACAGGGGGCATAGATACGCAGTATTTT. It yields the protein CASTPGTGGIDTQYF. The full variable domain, its missing parts supplied by reference TRBV19 and TRBJ2-3, is DGGITQSPKYLFRKEGQNVTLSCEQNLNHDAMYWYRQDPGQGLRLIYYSQIVNDFQKGDIAEGYSVSREKKESFPLTVTSAQKNPTAFYLCASTPGTGGIDTQYFGPGTRLTVL.

The chain carries TRBV7-2 and TRBJ1-1; D remains unclear. This CDR3 contains 18 residues. V gave up 5 bases and J gave up 0 bases, with 22 bases separating them. Germline V gives CDR1 SGHTA, CDR2 FQGNSA. This CDR3 reads CASSPVIGRAFMNTEAFF. In nucleotides, the CDR3 is TGTGCCAGCAGCCCCGTAATAGGACGGGCTTTCATGAACACTGAAGCTTTCTTT.

The sample holds one count of this clone. The chain has TRBV29-1 and TRBJ1-1; maybe TRBD1 (5 bases). Looked up from germline, CDR1 is SQVTM and CDR2 is ANQGSEA. CDR3 length: 12 amino acids. Trimming took 8 bases from V and 4 from J, leaving 14 bases between them. This chain's CDR3 is CSIRDGPTEAFF. The CDR3 coding sequence is TGCAGCATAAGGGACGGGCCCACTGAAGCTTTCTTT. The full variable domain, its missing parts supplied by reference TRBV29-1 and TRBJ1-1, is SAVISQKPSRDICQRGTSLTIQCQVDSQVTMMFWYRQQPGQSLTLIATANQGSEATYESGFVIDKFPISRPNLTFSTLTVSNMSPEDSSIYLCSIRDGPTEAFFGQGTRLTVV.

The chain combines TRBV2 with TRBJ2-5; TRBD1 might be the D (6 bases). CDR3 size: 12 residues. The germline V gene has CDR1 SNHLY and CDR2 FYNNEI. Deletions cut 6 bases from V and 11 bases from J, with 16 bases between. CDR3 amino acids: CASRENRVGQYF. CDR3 in DNA: TGTGCCAGCAGGGAGAACAGGGTAGGGCAGTACTTC.

The chain employs TRBV2 and TRBJ1-2; D may be TRBD1 (6 bases). The CDR3 runs 14 residues. CDR1 and CDR2 (germline): SNHLY, FYNNEI. V was shortened by 1 base and J by 7 bases, with 13 bases between the two germline ends. Here the CDR3 reads CASSEEAGASGYTF. CDR3 coding DNA: TGTGCCAGCAGTGAAGAGGCAGGGGCCAGTGGCTACACCTTC.

This clone was recorded once. The junction departs from the called germline gene at one end, perhaps through a read error. The chain combines TRBV7-9 with TRBJ1-3; D is ambiguous. The V gene's germline CDR1 is SEHNR and CDR2 FQNEAQ (reference sequence). The CDR3 has 12 amino acids. The CDR3 protein is CGVGWSGNTIYF. The CDR3 nucleotides are TGCGGGGTCGGTTGGTCTGGAAACACCATATATTTT.

The rearrangement uses TRBV6-6 and TRBJ2-7; TRBD1 is a possible D gene (6 bases). This CDR3 region has 15 residues. With 5 bases removed from V and 0 bases from J, the gap between germline ends came to 14 bases. Looked up from germline, CDR1 is MNHNY and CDR2 is SVGAGI (reference sequence). The CDR3 nucleotides read TGTGCCAGCAGTCCCCCCCGGACAGCCTCCTACGAGCAGTACTTC. Protein: CASSPPRTASYEQYF.

The chain has TRBV21-1 and TRBJ1-5. TRBV21-1 is designated a pseudogene. This CDR3 region has 16 residues. The DNA for the CDR3 is TGTGCCAGCAGCAAAGGGGGAGGGCCGTACAATCAGCCCCAGCATTTT. It specifies CASSKGGGPYNQPQHF.

The rearrangement joins TRBV6-5 to TRBJ1-2, with 7 bases aligning to TRBD1. Germline CDR1 reads MNHEY; CDR2 reads SVGAGI. V gave up 6 bases and J gave up 1 base; unmatched junction bases: 8. The CDR3 is 15 residues long. The CDR3, as DNA: TGTGCCAGCAGCCCAAGGACAGGAGTTAACTATGGCTACACCTTC. This codes for CASSPRTGVNYGYTF.

This chain links TRBV30 with TRBJ2-3; 7 positions match TRBD2. CDR3 length: 15 residues. Per the germline V gene, CDR1 is GTSNPN and CDR2 is SVGIG (reference sequence). Germline trimming cut 0 bases from V and 1 base from J; bases unmatched to any gene: 4. CDR3 loop: CAWSVRGRGTDTQYF. CDR3 bases: TGTGCCTGGAGTGTACGGGGGAGGGGCACAGATACGCAGTATTTT.

The V gene is TRBV5-1, the J gene TRBJ2-1; 7 bases agree with TRBD2. The CDR3 runs to 15 residues. V lost 4 bases to trimming and J lost 7 bases; unmatched junction nucleotides: 11. Germline CDR1 reads SGHRS; CDR2 reads YFSETQ. In DNA form, the CDR3 reads TGCGCCAGCAGCCGCGGGCCTAGCGGCCAAAATGAGCAGTTCTTC. This gives the protein CASSRGPSGQNEQFF.

V usage is TRBV2 and J usage is TRBJ1-1; D perhaps matches TRBD1 (5 bases). Trimming took off 5 bases at V and 1 base at J, with 11 bases between the two ends. Germline-derived CDR1 and CDR2 are SNHLY and FYNNEI. The CDR3 runs 14 residues. This CDR3 reads CASSRGNRNTEAFF. The CDR3 DNA reads TGTGCCAGCAGTCGGGGCAACAGGAACACTGAAGCTTTCTTT. The full variable domain, completed using reference TRBV2 and TRBJ1-1, is EPEVTQTPSHQVTQMGQEVILRCVPISNHLYFYWYRQILGQKVEFLVSFYNNEISEKSEIFDDQFSVERPDGSNFTLKIRSTKLEDSAMYFCASSRGNRNTEAFFGQGTRLTVV.

This chain joins TRBV5-1 and TRBJ2-1; tentatively, D is TRBD1 (5 bases). In germline, CDR1 is SGHRS, CDR2 YFSETQ. The V gene lost 0 bases and the J gene lost 12 bases, with 19 bases spanning the gap. This CDR3 contains 15 residues. The CDR3 DNA reads as TGCGCCAGCAGCTTGGCCGACGCAGGGAATATTGGGCAGTTCTTC. Translated, it gives CASSLADAGNIGQFF.